A single sample is the source of the 3 T cell receptor beta chains below, sequenced in a study of response to subunit inactivated influenza vaccine. Each CDR3 protein is one row after TCRdb ran MiXCR on the RT-PCR reads. This table holds 450,000 to 700,000 distinct CDR3 sequences, about 14% found once. The sequences come from PBMCs from blood, collected 12 days after vaccination. Receptors were obtained from a middle-aged man who received an inactivated influenza vaccine.

There are many counts of this clonotype. The chain joins TRBV7-6 to TRBJ2-7; D might be TRBD1 (6 bases). V lost 1 base to trimming and J lost 2 bases, with 18 bases between them. The germline CDR1 and CDR2 sequences are SGHVS and FNYEAQ. CDR3 length: 17 residues. CDR3 DNA: TGTGCCAGCAGCTTAGGACCCAGCAGGGGCGATACCTACGAGCAGTACTTC. It yields the protein CASSLGPSRGDTYEQYF.

This chain joins TRBV6-5 and TRBJ2-7; 8 bases align to TRBD2. The CDR3 loop spans 16 amino acids. V lost 0 bases and J lost 2; bases outside the gene matches: 6. The germline V gene has CDR1 MNHEY and CDR2 SVGAGI. The CDR3 reads CASSYSGLAGAYEQYF. The CDR3 bases are TGTGCCAGCAGTTACTCTGGACTAGCAGGAGCCTACGAGCAGTACTTC.

The chain has TRBV7-2 and TRBJ2-2; D assignment may be TRBD1 or TRBD2 (5 bases each). Trimming took off 0 bases at V and 4 bases at J, with 18 bases between the two ends. CDR1 and CDR2 (germline): SGHTA, FQGNSA. This CDR3 spans 18 amino acids. The CDR3 bases are TGTGCCAGCAGCTTAGCGCTTTGGGGCGGCGCGGGCACCGGGGAGCTGTTTTTT. Translating gives CASSLALWGGAGTGELFF.